This TCR beta chain was recorded in a study of cytomegalovirus exposure and HLA in healthy donors. About the research overall: There were 88 million or so unique TCRs (from HLA-typed donors) in an early data release.

V was clipped by 0 bases and J by 4 bases; unmatched bases: 5. Germline V lookup: CDR1 LNHDA, CDR2 SQIVND (reference sequence). The CDR3 consists of 17 residues. Amplification used 60 Vbeta primers and 13 Jbeta primers. Produced via immunoSEQ multiplex PCR; TCRdb's table is partial and in-frame only. The sample contains some 77,000 clones, 80% of which appear only once. Study-wide points: Roughly uniform sequencing depth across donors was assumed, possibly incorrectly. Several of the most significant clusters were apparently associated with common viral pathogens in a later analysis. In an earlier analysis, about 90% or about 30%: the productive usage of most TCR beta V segments.

Comment on this clone: Its antigen remains unknown.

Sequencing used PBMCs. The receptor's source is a man aged 45-65 years in good health and CMV-seropositive. The chain couples TRBV19 to TRBJ2-1, with TRBD2 matching 11 bases. The CDR3: CASSIDRGTSGYNEQFF. The CDR3 DNA sequence: TGTGCCAGTAGTATAGATCGGGGGACTAGCGGTTACAATGAGCAGTTCTTC. The whole variable domain, remainder taken from reference TRBV19 and TRBJ2-1, is DGGITQSPKYLFRKEGQNVTLSCEQNLNHDAMYWYRQDPGQGLRLIYYSQIVNDFQKGDIAEGYSVSREKKESFPLTVTSAQKNPTAFYLCASSIDRGTSGYNEQFFGPGTRLTVL.